Below, 25 T cell receptor beta chains from the same sample are listed, as sequenced in a study of shared clonotypes between healthy human individuals. The data were produced by immunoSEQ multiplex PCR, yet TCRdb's version contains in-frame clones alone and is incomplete. The table has around 2.5 million clones, approximately 93% seen once. The sequenced sample was naive CD4+ T cells from PBMCs. Subset meaning: CD45RA+ positively selected. The receptor set was obtained from a man between 18 and 35 years old in good health. Some clones in this sample may be carry-over from other donors' samples.

The chain combines TRBV28 with TRBJ2-7, with 7 bases lining up with TRBD1. V lost 5 bases, J lost 0 bases, and 13 bases stayed unmatched. The CDR3 spans 17 residues. Germline lookup yields CDR1 MDHEN and CDR2 SYDVKM. This CDR3 reads CASSPQPGQRSSYEQYF. The CDR3 DNA sequence: TGTGCCAGCAGTCCACAACCGGGACAGAGAAGCTCCTACGAGCAGTACTTC.

The rearrangement links TRBV7-2 to TRBJ2-1, with D uncertain. The germline CDR1 and CDR2 sequences are SGHTA and FQGNSA. The V end was cut by 5 bases, the J end by 6 bases, with 11 bases between. The CDR3 length is 13 residues. The CDR3 bases are TGTGCCAGCAGCCAACGAACTGGCAATGAGCAGTTCTTC. As protein: CASSQRTGNEQFF.

The chain joins TRBV28 to TRBJ1-2; 11 positions agree with TRBD1. The CDR3 totals 13 residues. Losses at the gene ends were 10 bases for V and 7 bases for J; bases not matched to a gene: 8. Germline V CDR1 and CDR2: MDHEN, SYDVKM. In DNA form, the CDR3 reads TGTGCCACCAGGTGGACAGGGGGCTCTGGCTACACCTTC. This gives the protein CATRWTGGSGYTF.

The V call is TRBV4-2, the J call TRBJ2-2; perhaps TRBD2 as D (6 bases). The V and J ends lost 4 bases and 2 bases respectively, with 17 bases between them. In germline, CDR1 is LGHNA, CDR2 YNFKEQ. The CDR3 has 17 amino acids. The CDR3 DNA reads TGTGCCAGCAGCCCCGGACCCGGGGGTTCCAACACCGGGGAGCTGTTTTTT. This codes for CASSPGPGGSNTGELFF.

Comment on this clone: The same CDR3 also results from other DNA sequences found in this sample. The rearrangement uses TRBV6-1 and TRBJ2-5; tentatively, D is TRBD2 (6 bases). This CDR3 is built from 12 residues. Germline V gene data show CDR1 as MNHNS and CDR2 as SASEGT. V dropped 3 bases and J dropped 4 bases, with 6 bases sitting between them. The CDR3 DNA reads as TGTGCCAGCAGTGAGGGGGGAGAGACCCAGTACTTC. This codes for CASSEGGETQYF.

A note on this clone: The sample carries other DNA sequences with the same CDR3. V usage is TRBV6-1 and J usage is TRBJ2-1; D not certain. This CDR3 spans 15 amino acids. The germline gives CDR1 MNHNS, CDR2 SASEGT. Trimming left V 0 bases short and J 3 bases short, with 9 bases between. Here the CDR3 reads CASSEATSSYNEQFF. The CDR3 DNA is TGTGCCAGCAGTGAAGCAACCTCTAGCTACAATGAGCAGTTCTTC.

V and J are TRBV28 and TRBJ1-1; tentatively, D is TRBD1 (5 bases). From germline, CDR1 is MDHEN and CDR2 SYDVKM. The V end lost 6 bases, the J end lost 7 bases, and 12 bases lay between the germline ends. This CDR3 has 12 amino acids. The DNA of the CDR3 is TGTGCCAGCAGCTCGAGGGACCTTGAAGCTTTCTTT. Translation gives CASSSRDLEAFF.

In DNA, the CDR3 is TGTGCCAGCAGATTCTCTAGCGGGACCAACACAGATACGCAGTATTTT. Its protein product is CASRFSSGTNTDTQYF. This sequence joins TRBV28 and TRBJ2-3; 9 bases are a match to TRBD2. Losses at the gene ends were 6 bases for V and 2 bases for J; bases not matched to a gene: 9. Germline-derived CDR1 and CDR2 are MDHEN and SYDVKM. This CDR3 has 16 amino acids. The variable domain in full, completed from reference TRBV28 and TRBJ2-3, reads DVKVTQSSRYLVKRTGEKVFLECVQDMDHENMFWYRQDPGLGLRLIYFSYDVKMKEKGDIPEGYSVSREKKERFSLILESASTNQTSMYLCASRFSSGTNTDTQYFGPGTRLTVL.

The rearrangement links TRBV19 to TRBJ1-5; 10 nucleotides match TRBD1. The J segment lost 0 bases and the V segment lost 4 bases, leaving 9 bases of the junction unmatched. Germline values: CDR1 LNHDA, CDR2 SQIVND (reference sequence). The CDR3 is made up of 18 amino acids. For the CDR3, the DNA is TGTGCCAGTAGTACCGTGGGGACAGGGGTTTATAGCAATCAGCCCCAGCATTTT. This codes for CASSTVGTGVYSNQPQHF.

The chain joins TRBV15 to TRBJ1-5, with a weak D call TRBD1 (6 bases). In germline, CDR1 is LNHNV, CDR2 YYDKDF (reference sequence). The V and J ends lost 4 bases and 5 bases respectively, with 9 bases between them. The CDR3 contains 13 residues. The CDR3 region is CATSINRDQPQHF. CDR3 bases: TGTGCCACCAGCATTAACAGGGATCAGCCCCAGCATTTT.

This chain joins TRBV7-8 and TRBJ2-5, with D perhaps matching TRBD1 (6 bases). The CDR3 spans 13 residues. CDR1 and CDR2 from the germline V gene are SGHVS and FQNEAQ. Between the trimmed V and J ends, which lost 5 bases and 4 bases, there was a span of 11 bases. This CDR3 reads CASSPGEGETQYF. In nucleotides, the CDR3 is TGTGCCAGCAGCCCAGGGGAAGGAGAGACCCAGTACTTC.

The chain recombines TRBV28 with TRBJ2-3; possibly TRBD2 for D (6 bases). The CDR3 is 16 amino acids. The V gene lost 2 bases and the J gene lost 5 bases, with 17 bases spanning the gap. Germline CDR1 is MDHEN and CDR2 is SYDVKM. CDR3 DNA: TGTGCCAGCAGTTTACTAGCGCGACAAGGAGGAGATACGCAGTATTTT. This sequence encodes CASSLLARQGGDTQYF.

This clone was recorded only once. The chain links TRBV28 to TRBJ1-1, with D maybe TRBD1 (6 bases). With 5 bases removed from V and 0 bases from J, the gap between germline ends came to 13 bases. Germline CDR1 MDHEN, CDR2 SYDVKM. This CDR3 region has 15 residues. The CDR3 sequence: CASSPGDIMNTEAFF. CDR3 nucleotides: TGTGCCAGCAGTCCGGGGGACATAATGAACACTGAAGCTTTCTTT.

This chain joins TRBV21-1 and TRBJ2-7; the tabulated D call, TRBD2, remains unverified against the DNA. TRBV21-1 is tagged as a pseudogene. This CDR3 comprises 17 residues. The chain's CDR3 is CASSKGSGAGLSYEQYF. CDR3 nucleotides: TGTGCCAGCAGCAAAGGTTCGGGAGCGGGACTTTCCTACGAGCAGTACTTC.

J is TRBJ2-5 and V is TRBV25-1; no definite D call. CDR3 size: 13 residues. Germline loops: CDR1 MGHDK, CDR2 SYGVNS. The V and J ends lost 6 bases and 4 bases respectively, with 12 bases between them. The CDR3 loop is CASSRQVLETQYF. The CDR3, as DNA: TGTGCCAGCAGCCGGCAGGTCCTAGAGACCCAGTACTTC. Together with reference TRBV25-1 and TRBJ2-5, the CDR3 gives the full variable domain: EADIYQTPRYLVIGTGKKITLECSQTMGHDKMYWYQQDPGMELHLIHYSYGVNSTEKGDLSSESTVSRIRTEHFPLTLESARPSHTSQYLCASSRQVLETQYFGPGTRLLVL.

This clone was counted between two and nine times. The J gene is TRBJ1-2, the V gene TRBV27; 8 bases fit TRBD1. The germline gives CDR1 MNHEY, CDR2 SMNVEV (reference sequence). This CDR3 is 12 amino acids long. The junction had 2 bases not matched to a gene; V was cut back by 5 bases and J by 6 bases. As DNA, the CDR3 is TGTGCCAGCAGTCCGACAGGGGATGGCTACACCTTC. It codes for CASSPTGDGYTF.

The chain has TRBV18 and TRBJ1-4; D gene unclear. CDR1 and CDR2 (germline): KGHSH, LQKENI. The CDR3 length is 13 residues. V was clipped by 2 bases and J by 7 bases, with 8 bases between them. The CDR3, as DNA: TGTGCCAGCTCACCAGGCCGTTCTGAAAAACTGTTTTTT. Translating gives CASSPGRSEKLFF. The full variable domain, rest sourced from reference TRBV18 and TRBJ1-4, is NAGVMQNPRHLVRRRGQEARLRCSPMKGHSHVYWYRQLPEEGLKFMVYLQKENIIDESGMPKERFSAEFPKEGPSILRIQQVVRGDSAAYFCASSPGRSEKLFFGSGTQLSVL.

The chain links TRBV5-1 to TRBJ2-1, with D possibly matching TRBD1 (5 bases). Per the germline V gene, CDR1 is SGHRS and CDR2 is YFSETQ. V was clipped by 4 bases and J by 3 bases, with 26 bases between them. CDR3 length equals 19 residues. The CDR3 region has the DNA TGCGCCAGCAGCCCCTGGACGGGTCTAGGGGTATACAACTACAATGAGCAGTTCTTC. It specifies CASSPWTGLGVYNYNEQFF.

The chain recombines TRBV7-2 with TRBJ2-1; D may be TRBD1 (7 bases). The germline V gene has CDR1 SGHTA and CDR2 FQGNSA. V was cut by 10 bases and J by 7 bases, with 20 bases left in between. The CDR3 runs to 14 residues. The CDR3 nucleotides are TGTGCCACCCAGGCGGAGACAGGGAGGAATGAGCAGTTCTTC. It codes for CATQAETGRNEQFF.

J is TRBJ1-2 and V is TRBV5-6; D may be TRBD1 (5 bases). Germline CDR1 SGHDT, CDR2 YYEEEE. This CDR3 is 14 amino acids long. V dropped 0 bases and J dropped 7 bases, with 13 bases sitting between them. The CDR3 loop is CASSLEGPRAGYTF. The CDR3 bases are TGTGCCAGCAGCTTGGAGGGACCGAGGGCTGGCTACACCTTC.

This clone was counted a single time. The J gene is TRBJ2-1, the V gene TRBV28, with 7 nucleotides matching TRBD2. Germline V CDR1 and CDR2: MDHEN, SYDVKM. J gave up 9 bases and V 4 bases, and 12 bases lay outside the gene matches. The CDR3 is 15 amino acids. DNA for the CDR3: TGTGCCAGCAGTTCCTTAGCGGGTCGAGAGGTTGAGCAGTTCTTC. This sequence encodes CASSSLAGREVEQFF.

The chain recombines TRBV18 with TRBJ1-1; D unclear. The CDR3 is 14 amino acids. V lost 5 bases to trimming and J lost 0 bases, with 10 bases between them. Germline V gives CDR1 KGHSH, CDR2 LQKENI. Written as DNA, the CDR3 is TGTGCCAGCTCAGGTGCCCGACTGAACACTGAAGCTTTCTTT. It yields the protein CASSGARLNTEAFF. The complete variable domain, with remaining parts taken from reference TRBV18 and TRBJ1-1, reads NAGVMQNPRHLVRRRGQEARLRCSPMKGHSHVYWYRQLPEEGLKFMVYLQKENIIDESGMPKERFSAEFPKEGPSILRIQQVVRGDSAAYFCASSGARLNTEAFFGQGTRLTVV.

This chain joins TRBV10-3 and TRBJ1-6; unclear D gene. Germline V lookup: CDR1 ENHRY, CDR2 SYGVKD. The CDR3 has 15 residues. V lost 0 bases to trimming and J lost 9 bases, with 12 bases between them. CDR3 region: CAISESRVTGSPLHF. The CDR3, as DNA: TGTGCCATCAGTGAGTCAAGGGTGACGGGTTCACCCCTCCACTTT.

The chain carries TRBV6-6 and TRBJ1-2, with D unclear. Deletions cut 6 bases from V and 6 bases from J, with 14 bases between. Germline values: CDR1 MNHNY, CDR2 SVGAGI (reference sequence). The CDR3 covers 13 residues. CDR3: CASSRTKRDGYTF. The CDR3 DNA sequence: TGTGCCAGCAGCCGTACCAAACGGGATGGCTACACCTTC.

The chain has TRBV9 and TRBJ2-1; 7 positions agree with TRBD2. CDR1 SGDLS and CDR2 YYNGEE come from the germline V gene. The CDR3 loop spans 16 amino acids. V lost 0 bases to trimming and J lost 2 bases; unmatched junction nucleotides: 5. This CDR3 reads CASSVVGGRAYNEQFF. CDR3 sequence (DNA): TGTGCCAGCAGCGTAGTGGGCGGGAGAGCCTACAATGAGCAGTTCTTC. Full variable domain (outside the CDR3, taken from reference TRBV9 and TRBJ2-1): DSGVTQTPKHLITATGQRVTLRCSPRSGDLSVYWYQQSLDQGLQFLIQYYNGEERAKGNILERFSAQQFPDLHSELNLSSLELGDSALYFCASSVVGGRAYNEQFFGPGTRLTVL.